This TCR beta chain is drawn from a study of T-cell memory formation after mild COVID-19. Study-wide context: In these data, TCR clusters were largely donor specific.

From the 5' RACE reads, TCRdb called clonotypes with MiXCR, one entry per CDR3 protein. Of some 180,000 distinct CDR3 sequences in the sample, approximately 18% were seen once. This clonotype was observed a few times. The sequence came from a man younger than 35 who had mild COVID-19 (a few samples of this study predate the infection). Cell type and time point are not known. The sequenced material came from PBMCs or a T cell subset sorted from them (not recorded which).

The CDR3 here is CASRDLAGSSYNEQFF. For the CDR3, the DNA is TGCGCCAGCAGGGACCTAGCGGGGAGCTCCTACAATGAGCAGTTCTTC. V usage is TRBV10-2 and J usage is TRBJ2-1; TRBD2 agrees at 9 bases. The CDR3 loop spans 16 amino acids. V shed 6 bases and J 0 bases; nucleotides not matched to a gene: 6. Germline V lookup: CDR1 WSHSY, CDR2 SAAADI.